This T cell receptor (beta chain) was identified during a study of HIV-infected patients and healthy controls. Alpha and beta constant-region primers primed reverse transcription of 500 to 550 ng RNA. Alpha and beta chain libraries were made separately by chain-specific third strand synthesis with multiplexing indices. TCRdb processed the 5' RACE reads anew with MiXCR; each CDR3 protein has one entry. The table has 18,000 or so distinct CDR3 sequences, approximately 12% seen once. This clonotype has at least ten counts. Trimming shortened V by 5 bases and J by 4 bases, and 12 bases separated the two germline ends. Germline V lookup: CDR1 LNHDA, CDR2 SQIVND (reference sequence). The CDR3 covers 14 residues. The repertoire came from unfractionated whole blood and reflected all unsorted peripheral T cells.

The TCR sequence derives from an adult in good health. The sequenced material came from blood. The V gene is TRBV19, the J gene TRBJ1-5; no reliable D call. The CDR3 DNA follows: TGTGCCAGTAGTCTATCGACGTGGAATCAGCCCCAGCATTTT. Protein sequence: CASSLSTWNQPQHF.